These T cell receptor beta chains were read from a single sample in a study of cytomegalovirus exposure and HLA in healthy donors. Assay: immunoSEQ multiplex PCR; the TCRdb copy retains only in-frame clones and omits some. The data show about 100,000 clones, about 79% seen once. The sequenced material came from PBMCs. The receptors originated from a woman between 18 and 29 years old in good health and CMV-seronegative. Each CDR3 is given with its conserved first and last residue.

j_gene: TRBJ2-7; v_gene: TRBV11-3; CDR3aa: CASSLRTGAPYEQYF
j_gene: TRBJ2-5; v_gene: TRBV7-2; CDR3aa: CASSLDREEETQYF
j_gene: TRBJ1-1; v_gene: TRBV5-1; CDR3aa: CASSFGENTEAFF
j_gene: TRBJ2-7; v_gene: TRBV25-1; CDR3aa: CASEEKFEQYF
j_gene: TRBJ1-2; v_gene: TRBV18; CDR3aa: CASSLDRDSHTF
j_gene: TRBJ1-1; v_gene: TRBV29-1; CDR3aa: CSVVPGNGGAFF
j_gene: TRBJ1-2; v_gene: TRBV2; CDR3aa: CASTRSRGGGYTF
j_gene: TRBJ2-1; v_gene: TRBV28; CDR3aa: CASSLRGRGRNEQFF
j_gene: TRBJ1-4; v_gene: TRBV7-9; CDR3aa: CASSSTGPGDEKLFF
j_gene: TRBJ2-3; v_gene: TRBV18; CDR3aa: CASSWTSTDTQYF
j_gene: TRBJ2-5; v_gene: TRBV7-9; CDR3aa: CASRRTSGGDPVEYF
j_gene: TRBJ2-1; v_gene: TRBV9; CDR3aa: CASSVEGSVLFWEQFF
j_gene: TRBJ2-5; v_gene: TRBV29-1; CDR3aa: CSARDQETQYF
j_gene: TRBJ1-4; v_gene: TRBV7-9; CDR3aa: CASSSSGTANEKLFF
j_gene: TRBJ1-5; v_gene: TRBV28; CDR3aa: CASLPGGGNQPQHF
j_gene: TRBJ2-2; v_gene: TRBV5-6; CDR3aa: CASSRRGPYGELFF